These 30 T cell receptor beta chains were all obtained from the same sample, sequenced in a study of T cell responses to AZD1222 COVID-19 vaccine. Clones were sequenced by immunoSEQ multiplex PCR, and TCRdb holds only the in-frame ones, with some missing. Of about 150,000 clones in the sample, 90% were seen once. Material: peripheral blood, obtained 28 days after the second AZD1222 dose. These receptors originate from an adult who received the AZD1222 COVID-19 vaccine.

The genes are TRBV11-2 and TRBJ2-5; 9 bases are shared with TRBD1. This CDR3 spans 14 amino acids. Trimming took 1 base from V and 5 from J; bases not matched to a gene: 2. Germline V gives CDR1 SGHAT, CDR2 FQNNGV. The CDR3: CASSLAGQGETQYF. The CDR3 bases are TGTGCCAGCAGCTTAGCCGGACAGGGGGAGACCCAGTACTTC. Variable domain in full (rest from reference TRBV11-2 and TRBJ2-5): EAGVAQSPRYKIIEKRQSVAFWCNPISGHATLYWYQQILGQGPKLLIQFQNNGVVDDSQLPKDRFSAERLKGVDSTLKIQPAKLEDSAVYLCASSLAGQGETQYFGPGTRLLVL.

The chain links TRBV4-2 to TRBJ1-5; D is ambiguous. V was trimmed by 1 base and J by 1 base, leaving 14 bases between them. The germline V gene encodes CDR1 LGHNA and CDR2 YNFKEQ. The CDR3 length is 17 residues. CDR3 sequence (DNA): TGTGCCAGCAGCCAAGGCGGAAGTCCCGGCAGCAATCAGCCCCAGCATTTT. Translation: CASSQGGSPGSNQPQHF.

The J gene is TRBJ2-7, the V gene TRBV5-4; 7 nucleotides line up with TRBD1. Germline loops: CDR1 SGHNT, CDR2 YYREEE (reference sequence). The CDR3 sequence is 14 residues long. The V gene end was trimmed by 2 bases and the J gene end by 2 bases; junction bases not matched to a gene: 4. CDR3 sequence reads: CASSLGGYAYEQYF. In DNA form, the CDR3 reads TGTGCCAGCAGCTTAGGGGGCTATGCCTACGAGCAGTACTTC. The full variable domain, completed using reference TRBV5-4 and TRBJ2-7, is ETGVTQSPTHLIKTRGQQVTLRCSSQSGHNTVSWYQQALGQGPQFIFQYYREEENGRGNFPPRFSGLQFPNYSSELNVNALELDDSALYLCASSLGGYAYEQYFGPGTRLTVT.

The J gene is TRBJ1-2, the V gene TRBV5-6; D not resolved. V dropped 0 bases and J dropped 8 bases, with 14 bases sitting between them. The length of the CDR3 is 14 residues. Germline V gene data show CDR1 as SGHDT and CDR2 as YYEEEE. CDR3 in amino acids: CASSLAQVHGGYTF. Written as DNA, the CDR3 is TGTGCCAGCAGCTTGGCTCAGGTCCATGGAGGCTACACCTTC.

The genes are TRBV2 and TRBJ1-3; D is possibly TRBD1 (5 bases). Trimming removed 4 bases at V and 0 bases at J, with 16 bases between. The CDR3 has 17 residues. Germline V gene lookup returns CDR1 SNHLY and CDR2 FYNNEI. This CDR3 reads CASSGWIRQNSGNTIYF. The CDR3, as DNA: TGTGCCAGCAGTGGGTGGATCCGACAGAACTCTGGAAACACCATATATTTT.

The rearrangement joins TRBV15 to TRBJ2-1; D is possibly TRBD2 (5 bases). Germline-derived CDR1 and CDR2 are LNHNV and YYDKDF (reference sequence). The CDR3 covers 15 residues. V lost 2 bases and J 6 bases, leaving 14 bases between the germline ends. CDR3 nucleotide sequence: TGTGCCACCAGCAGATACGGACTGGGTATCAATGAGCAGTTCTTC. Protein sequence: CATSRYGLGINEQFF.

The genes are TRBV19 and TRBJ1-6; no reliable D call. Germline CDR1 and CDR2: LNHDA and SQIVND (reference sequence). CDR3 length: 14 residues. The V end lost 7 bases, the J end lost 6 bases, and 13 bases lay between the germline ends. The CDR3 bases are TGTGCCAGTACCACCGATCGAAGTAATTCACCCCTCCACTTT. Its protein product is CASTTDRSNSPLHF.

The chain joins TRBV28 to TRBJ2-3; 14 bases line up with TRBD2. This CDR3 has 18 residues. Trimming cost V 4 bases and J 4 bases; bases outside gene matches: 10. Germline V lookup: CDR1 MDHEN, CDR2 SYDVKM. CDR3 DNA sequence: TGTGCCAGCAGTTCTCGAGGGACTAGCGGGGGCCGCGCAGATACGCAGTATTTT. It specifies CASSSRGTSGGRADTQYF.

This chain links TRBV19 with TRBJ1-5, with 8 bases aligning to TRBD1. V dropped 3 bases and J dropped 15; count of bases not matched to a gene: 13. The CDR3 sequence is 14 residues long. The germline V gene encodes CDR1 LNHDA and CDR2 SQIVND (reference sequence). DNA for the CDR3: TGTGCCAGTAGTATGGACAGGGTAAGAGGTAGCCCGCATTTT. Protein product: CASSMDRVRGSPHF.

The rearrangement links TRBV12-3 or TRBV12-4 to TRBJ1-2; possible D gene TRBD1, 6 bases. This CDR3 comprises 12 residues. The germline V and J ends were trimmed by 6 bases and 8 bases, with 13 bases remaining between them. CDR3 coding DNA: TGTGCCAGCAGCGTCCAGGGGATCGGCTACACCTTC. This sequence encodes CASSVQGIGYTF.

The chain joins TRBV12-5 to TRBJ2-7, with TRBD1 matching 7 bases. The germline CDR1 and CDR2 sequences are LGHNT and FRNRAP. The CDR3 is made up of 15 amino acids. V trimming: 7 bases; J trimming: 3 bases; junction bases outside the gene matches: 12. Here the CDR3 reads CASAARDSAFYEQYF. CDR3 in DNA: TGTGCTAGTGCCGCCAGGGACAGTGCCTTCTACGAGCAGTACTTC.

V and J are TRBV21-1 and TRBJ1-4. TRBV21-1 is a listed pseudogene. The CDR3 runs to 13 residues. CDR3 amino acids: CASSSSQFEKLFF. CDR3 sequence (DNA): TGTGCCAGCAGCTCTTCTCAATTCGAAAAACTGTTTTTT.

This clone was counted once. The rearrangement links TRBV28 to TRBJ1-2; D not certain. The CDR3 has 16 amino acids. Looked up from germline, CDR1 is MDHEN and CDR2 is SYDVKM. V lost 1 base, J lost 4 bases, and 16 bases lay in between. The CDR3 loop reads CASSLYTADPGYGYTF. In DNA, the CDR3 is TGTGCCAGCAGTTTATACACAGCAGACCCTGGCTATGGCTACACCTTC.

In this sample, this clone turned up a few times. The gene calls are TRBV27 and TRBJ1-2; D is ambiguous. The CDR3 runs 13 residues. V shed 6 bases and J shed 2 bases, with 10 bases lying between them. CDR1 MNHEY and CDR2 SMNVEV come from the germline V gene (reference sequence). The CDR3: CASSHTRNYGYTF. Here the CDR3 DNA reads TGTGCCAGCAGCCATACAAGGAACTATGGCTACACCTTC.

This sequence joins TRBV11-2 and TRBJ2-7; D might be TRBD2 (6 bases). V was cut by 5 bases and J by 3 bases, with 14 bases left in between. Germline lookup yields CDR1 SGHAT and CDR2 FQNNGV. This CDR3 has 14 residues. The CDR3 loop reads CASSLGRGGYEQYF. The CDR3 region has the DNA TGTGCCAGCAGCCTAGGTAGGGGAGGCTACGAGCAGTACTTC.

This clone occurred a few times. The V and J genes are TRBV5-6 and TRBJ1-5; D is uncertain. Germline V gene sequence: CDR1 SGHDT, CDR2 YYEEEE. V was shortened by 1 base and J by 5 bases, with 13 bases between the two germline ends. The CDR3 spans 15 residues. This CDR3 reads CASSLWWAGHQPQHF. In DNA, the CDR3 is TGTGCCAGCAGCTTGTGGTGGGCAGGCCATCAGCCCCAGCATTTT.

V gene TRBV7-8 combines with J gene TRBJ2-5, with TRBD2 matching 9 bases. The V gene's germline CDR1 is SGHVS and CDR2 FQNEAQ. After removal of 6 bases from V and 5 bases from J, the junction contained 7 bases not matched to a gene. The CDR3 totals 14 residues. Here the CDR3 reads CASRHRAGGETQYF. CDR3 DNA: TGTGCCAGCAGGCATCGTGCGGGAGGGGAGACCCAGTACTTC.

The chain couples TRBV2 to TRBJ1-5; TRBD1 aligns across 7 bases. The CDR3 contains 16 residues. Germline loops: CDR1 SNHLY, CDR2 FYNNEI. V gave up 2 bases and J gave up 3 bases; unmatched junction bases: 7. This CDR3 reads CASSESRTGFNQPQHF. Here the CDR3 DNA reads TGTGCCAGCAGTGAATCCAGGACAGGCTTCAATCAGCCCCAGCATTTT.

The CDR3 here is CASSMVAGGYNEQFF. CDR3 nucleotide sequence: TGTGCCAGTAGTATGGTAGCGGGGGGGTACAATGAGCAGTTCTTC. This chain joins TRBV19 and TRBJ2-1, with TRBD2 identical over 11 bases. Germline V lookup: CDR1 LNHDA, CDR2 SQIVND (reference sequence). Trimming at V came to 3 bases and at J to 4 bases, leaving 2 bases not matched to a gene. The CDR3 is 15 amino acids.

The chain employs TRBV5-1 and TRBJ1-5; weak D call: TRBD1 (5 bases). This CDR3 is built from 15 residues. Germline CDR1 and CDR2: SGHRS and YFSETQ. The ends were cut back, 4 bases at V and 2 bases at J, with 13 bases in the middle. This chain's CDR3 is CASSAGPGGNQPQHF. The CDR3, as DNA: TGCGCCAGCAGCGCGGGACCGGGGGGCAATCAGCCCCAGCATTTT.

This chain connects TRBV19 to TRBJ1-2, with no clear D. There are 13 residues in the CDR3. The germline V gene encodes CDR1 LNHDA and CDR2 SQIVND (reference sequence). Trimming left V 5 bases short and J 2 bases short, with 9 bases between. CDR3 sequence reads: CASSVTNNYGYTF. CDR3 DNA: TGTGCCAGTAGTGTGACAAACAACTATGGCTACACCTTC. Filled out from reference TRBV19 and TRBJ1-2, the complete variable domain reads DGGITQSPKYLFRKEGQNVTLSCEQNLNHDAMYWYRQDPGQGLRLIYYSQIVNDFQKGDIAEGYSVSREKKESFPLTVTSAQKNPTAFYLCASSVTNNYGYTFGSGTRLTVV.

This clone was picked up one time. The rearrangement uses TRBV7-9 and TRBJ1-3; 7 bases are a match to TRBD1. After removal of 2 bases from V and 0 bases from J, the junction contained 10 bases not matched to a gene. Looked up from germline, CDR1 is SEHNR and CDR2 is FQNEAQ (reference sequence). The CDR3 loop spans 18 amino acids. CDR3 in amino acids: CASSLFQQGRYSGNTIYF. CDR3 nucleotide sequence: TGTGCCAGCAGCTTATTCCAACAGGGGCGATACTCTGGAAACACCATATATTTT.

The rearrangement joins TRBV28 to TRBJ2-3, with unresolved D. The CDR3 covers 14 residues. Germline CDR1 reads MDHEN; CDR2 reads SYDVKM. The germline V and J ends were trimmed by 2 bases and 4 bases, with 10 bases remaining between them. CDR3 region: CASSLKGFADTQYF. Written as DNA, the CDR3 is TGTGCCAGCAGTTTAAAAGGGTTCGCAGATACGCAGTATTTT. Variable domain in full (rest from reference TRBV28 and TRBJ2-3): DVKVTQSSRYLVKRTGEKVFLECVQDMDHENMFWYRQDPGLGLRLIYFSYDVKMKEKGDIPEGYSVSREKKERFSLILESASTNQTSMYLCASSLKGFADTQYFGPGTRLTVL.

The V gene is TRBV4-1, the J gene TRBJ2-3; 7 bases are a match to TRBD2. Trimming cost V 4 bases and J 2 bases; bases outside gene matches: 6. This CDR3 contains 15 residues. Germline CDR1 and CDR2: MGHRA and YSYEKL. This chain's CDR3 is CASSPLADLTDTQYF. CDR3 DNA: TGCGCCAGCAGCCCGCTAGCGGACCTCACAGATACGCAGTATTTT.

The chain joins TRBV29-1 to TRBJ2-7, with D perhaps matching TRBD2 (5 bases). The CDR3 extends over 13 amino acids. The V gene's germline CDR1 is SQVTM and CDR2 ANQGSEA. Trimming removed 3 bases from V and 3 bases from J, with 12 bases in between. The DNA of the CDR3 is TGCAGCGTTGATGAGGGCTTCAACTACGAGCAGTACTTC. Amino acids: CSVDEGFNYEQYF.

The V and J genes are TRBV19 and TRBJ1-5, with 11 bases identical to TRBD1. Losses at the gene ends were 9 bases for V and 4 bases for J; bases not matched to a gene: 2. The CDR3 contains 13 residues. Looked up from germline, CDR1 is LNHDA and CDR2 is SQIVND (reference sequence). The CDR3 DNA follows: TGTGCCAGCCGGGACAGGGGGAATCAGCCCCAGCATTTT. As protein: CASRDRGNQPQHF.

The V and J genes are TRBV6-6 and TRBJ2-7; D is perhaps TRBD2 (6 bases). CDR3 length: 15 amino acids. Germline V gene data show CDR1 as MNHNY and CDR2 as SVGAGI (reference sequence). Trimming took 5 bases from V and 3 from J, leaving 17 bases between them. The CDR3 coding sequence is TGTGCCAGCAGTCCGACCGGGACTTGGGTCTACGAGCAGTACTTC. Its translation is CASSPTGTWVYEQYF.

This rearrangement joins TRBV12-5 to TRBJ1-2; the D gene is possibly TRBD1 (6 bases). The CDR3 extends over 14 amino acids. The V and J ends lost 4 bases and 2 bases respectively, with 11 bases between them. CDR1 is LGHNT and CDR2 is FRNRAP in the germline V gene. The CDR3 region has the DNA TGTGCTAGTGGTTGGCCCGACAGGAACTATGGCTACACCTTC. This sequence encodes CASGWPDRNYGYTF.

The chain has TRBV21-1 and TRBJ1-4; the table's D call of TRBD1 was not tested on the DNA. TRBV21-1 is noted as a pseudogene. The CDR3 loop spans 12 amino acids. Here the CDR3 DNA reads TGCAGCAGGGGGCGCCTAGAGGAAAAACTGTTTTTT. Its translation is CSRGRLEEKLFF.

The chain employs TRBV10-2 and TRBJ2-1; D may correspond to TRBD1 or TRBD2 (5 bases each). The CDR3 covers 13 residues. V lost 3 bases and J lost 4, with 7 bases in between. The germline V gene encodes CDR1 WSHSY and CDR2 SAAADI. CDR3 sequence reads: CASSDREYNEQFF. The CDR3 DNA follows: TGCGCCAGCAGTGACAGGGAGTACAATGAGCAGTTCTTC.